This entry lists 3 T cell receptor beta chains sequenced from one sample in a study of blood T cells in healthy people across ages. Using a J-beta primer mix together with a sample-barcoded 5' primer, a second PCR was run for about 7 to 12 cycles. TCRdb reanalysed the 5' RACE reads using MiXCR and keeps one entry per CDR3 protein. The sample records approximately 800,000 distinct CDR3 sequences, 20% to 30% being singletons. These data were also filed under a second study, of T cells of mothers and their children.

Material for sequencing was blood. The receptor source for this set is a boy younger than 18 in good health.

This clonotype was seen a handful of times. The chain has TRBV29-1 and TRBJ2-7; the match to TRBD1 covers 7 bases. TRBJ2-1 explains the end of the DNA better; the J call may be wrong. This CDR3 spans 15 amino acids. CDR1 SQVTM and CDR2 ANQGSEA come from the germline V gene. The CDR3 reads CSVEGGRGSSYEQFF. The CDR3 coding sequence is TGCAGCGTTGAAGGGGGCAGGGGGAGCTCCTACGAGCAGTTCTTC.

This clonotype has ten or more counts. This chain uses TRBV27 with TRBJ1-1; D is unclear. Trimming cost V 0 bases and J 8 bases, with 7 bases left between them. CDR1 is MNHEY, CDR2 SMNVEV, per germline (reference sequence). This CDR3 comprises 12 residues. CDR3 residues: CASSLSGREAFF. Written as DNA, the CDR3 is TGTGCCAGCAGTTTATCAGGGAGAGAAGCTTTCTTT.

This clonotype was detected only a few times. In DNA, the CDR3 is TGTGCCAGCAGTGCGGGACTAGCGGTACAAGAGACCCAGTACTTC. It specifies CASSAGLAVQETQYF. The chain has TRBV2 and TRBJ2-5; 11 bases line up with TRBD2. Germline values: CDR1 SNHLY, CDR2 FYNNEI. CDR3 size: 15 residues. V shed 4 bases and J 2 bases; nucleotides not matched to a gene: 3.